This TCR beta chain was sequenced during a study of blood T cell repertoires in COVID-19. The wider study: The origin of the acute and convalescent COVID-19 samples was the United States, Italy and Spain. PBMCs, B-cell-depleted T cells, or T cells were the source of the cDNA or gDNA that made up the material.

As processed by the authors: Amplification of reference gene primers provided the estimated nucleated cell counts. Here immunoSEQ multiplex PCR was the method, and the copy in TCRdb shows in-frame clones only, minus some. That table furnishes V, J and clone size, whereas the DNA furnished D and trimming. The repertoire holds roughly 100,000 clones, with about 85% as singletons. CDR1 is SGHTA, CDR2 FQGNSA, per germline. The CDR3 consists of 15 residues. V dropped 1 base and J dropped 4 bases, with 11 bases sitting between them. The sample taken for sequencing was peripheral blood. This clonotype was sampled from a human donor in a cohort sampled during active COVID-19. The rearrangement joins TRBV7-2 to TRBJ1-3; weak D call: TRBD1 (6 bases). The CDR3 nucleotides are TGTGCCAGCAGCTTAGGATCCGGACAGGGAAACACCATATATTTT. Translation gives CASSLGSGQGNTIYF.